This is a list of T cell receptor beta chains from one sample in a study of cytomegalovirus exposure and HLA in healthy donors. This table comes from immunoSEQ multiplex PCR, and its TCRdb copy is limited to in-frame clones, with some not included. The sample has 150,000 to 200,000 clones, 80% to 85% seen once. Material for sequencing was PBMCs. All receptors derive from a man aged 30 to 39 in good health and CMV-seropositive. Both conserved end residues are part of each CDR3. Each record gives: J gene, V gene, clone size, CDR3 protein. The listing skips clone size in some rows; elsewhere it reads once, few, many or a size class.

j_call: TRBJ2-7; v_call: TRBV7-2; clone_size: -; cdr3_aa: CASSLDSTGINEQYF
j_call: TRBJ2-2; v_call: TRBV11-3; clone_size: once; cdr3_aa: CASSQQNTGELFF
j_call: TRBJ1-5; v_call: TRBV7-8; clone_size: -; cdr3_aa: CASSSQGPEEPQHF
j_call: TRBJ1-2; v_call: TRBV30; clone_size: few; cdr3_aa: CASEAGERYGYTF
j_call: TRBJ1-5; v_call: TRBV15; clone_size: -; cdr3_aa: CATSSLGRGDNQPQHF
j_call: TRBJ2-2; v_call: TRBV9; clone_size: -; cdr3_aa: CASSVSPGSCFF
j_call: TRBJ1-5; v_call: TRBV2; clone_size: -; cdr3_aa: CASSERSGFEQPQHF
j_call: TRBJ1-1; v_call: TRBV9; clone_size: -; cdr3_aa: CASSVAGRGHTEAFF
j_call: TRBJ2-7; v_call: TRBV18; clone_size: -; cdr3_aa: CASSPRGFGPYEQYF
j_call: TRBJ1-2; v_call: TRBV29-1; clone_size: -; cdr3_aa: CSVEEGPEAGYTF
j_call: TRBJ1-1; v_call: TRBV7-2; clone_size: -; cdr3_aa: CASSSQGTMTTEAFF
j_call: TRBJ2-5; v_call: TRBV29-1; clone_size: -; cdr3_aa: CSVDLAYQETQYF
j_call: TRBJ2-7; v_call: TRBV21-1; clone_size: -; cdr3_aa: CASTKSRGQGAVDEQYF
j_call: TRBJ2-7; v_call: TRBV27; clone_size: once; cdr3_aa: CASSLTGTGYEQYF
j_call: TRBJ2-7; v_call: TRBV7-2; clone_size: -; cdr3_aa: CASSPYRGRF
j_call: TRBJ2-7; v_call: TRBV4-1; clone_size: few; cdr3_aa: CASSPHHTGGISEQYF
j_call: TRBJ2-1; v_call: TRBV28; clone_size: -; cdr3_aa: CASSFGLAGGRNEQFF
j_call: TRBJ1-3; v_call: TRBV30; clone_size: -; cdr3_aa: CAWGQSGNTIYF
j_call: TRBJ2-4; v_call: TRBV19; clone_size: once; cdr3_aa: CASSLGGAGPSGRGAKNIQYF
j_call: TRBJ1-2; v_call: TRBV29-1; clone_size: few; cdr3_aa: CSVSPPRWDYGYTF
j_call: TRBJ1-3; v_call: TRBV6-4; clone_size: once; cdr3_aa: CASSDQLGQGKGNTIYF
j_call: TRBJ1-1; v_call: TRBV15; clone_size: -; cdr3_aa: CATSREYGRAIF
j_call: TRBJ2-7; v_call: TRBV6-5; clone_size: -; cdr3_aa: CASSSPGTGAYEQYF
j_call: TRBJ2-2; v_call: TRBV5-6; clone_size: once; cdr3_aa: CASSPWTIANTGELFF
j_call: TRBJ2-3; v_call: TRBV7-9; clone_size: few; cdr3_aa: CASSLDRGTDTQYF
j_call: TRBJ1-2; v_call: TRBV5-1; clone_size: -; cdr3_aa: CASSLGSLAGGYTF
j_call: TRBJ2-7; v_call: TRBV10-3; clone_size: -; cdr3_aa: CAIRGGLKYYEQYF
j_call: TRBJ2-7; v_call: TRBV5-5; clone_size: -; cdr3_aa: CAGAPGDLYEQYF
j_call: TRBJ1-3; v_call: TRBV29-1; clone_size: -; cdr3_aa: CSVGGGHGNTIYF
j_call: TRBJ2-4; v_call: TRBV28; clone_size: -; cdr3_aa: CASSPRTGGYDIQYF
j_call: TRBJ2-1; v_call: TRBV5-4; clone_size: -; cdr3_aa: CASSPSGAAYNEQFF
j_call: TRBJ2-7; v_call: TRBV7-2; clone_size: -; cdr3_aa: CASSFDRSTPSYEQYF
j_call: TRBJ2-6; v_call: TRBV6-1; clone_size: -; cdr3_aa: CASSERGQTIAGANVLTF
j_call: TRBJ2-1; v_call: TRBV27; clone_size: -; cdr3_aa: CASRRRGPNEQFF